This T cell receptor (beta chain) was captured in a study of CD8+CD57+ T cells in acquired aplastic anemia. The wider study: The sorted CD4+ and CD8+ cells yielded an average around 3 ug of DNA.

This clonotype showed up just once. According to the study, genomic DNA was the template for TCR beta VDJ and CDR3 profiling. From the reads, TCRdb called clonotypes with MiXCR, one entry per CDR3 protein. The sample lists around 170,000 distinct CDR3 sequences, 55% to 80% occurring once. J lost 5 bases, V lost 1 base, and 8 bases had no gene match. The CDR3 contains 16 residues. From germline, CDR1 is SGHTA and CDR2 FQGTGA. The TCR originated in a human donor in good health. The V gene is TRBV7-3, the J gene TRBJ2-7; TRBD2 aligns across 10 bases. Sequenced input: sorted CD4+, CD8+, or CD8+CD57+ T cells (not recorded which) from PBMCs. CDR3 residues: CASSLRPASGGNEQYF. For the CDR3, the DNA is TGTGCCAGCAGCTTAAGGCCGGCTAGCGGGGGTAACGAGCAGTACTTC.